The rows below give T cell receptor beta chains drawn from one sample of a study of Tregs in tolerant kidney transplant recipients. The data were produced by immunoSEQ multiplex PCR, yet TCRdb's version contains in-frame clones alone and is incomplete. There are approximately 260,000 clones in the sample; 80% to 85% occur only once, and around 0.6% lies in the top ten. Sequenced input: CD4+ T cells from blood. Source of these receptors: a human donor in good health. CDR3s include the opening cysteine and the closing phenylalanine or tryptophan. Each record gives: D gene, J gene, V gene, CDR3 DNA, CDR3 protein. A D gene is named only where the DNA matches it firmly.

d_gene: .
j_gene: TRBJ1-2
v_gene: TRBV6-6
CDR3nt: TGTGCCAGCAGTTACTCGATCGGAGGGAACAATGGCTACACCTTC
CDR3aa: CASSYSIGGNNGYTF

d_gene: .
j_gene: TRBJ1-6
v_gene: TRBV2
CDR3nt: TGTGCCAGCAGTCCACTCGGACGGGGGTTTCTCCACTTT
CDR3aa: CASSPLGRGFLHF

d_gene: .
j_gene: TRBJ1-2
v_gene: TRBV9
CDR3nt: TGTGCCAGCAGCGTAGGCTCAGGCAACTATGGCTACACCTTC
CDR3aa: CASSVGSGNYGYTF

d_gene: .
j_gene: TRBJ1-4
v_gene: TRBV15
CDR3nt: TGTGCCACCAGCAGACAGGGGTTGACTAATGAAAAACTGTTTTTT
CDR3aa: CATSRQGLTNEKLFF

d_gene: .
j_gene: TRBJ1-6
v_gene: TRBV7-3
CDR3nt: TGTGCCAGCAGCATTGATAGCTCCTATAATTCACCCCTCCACTTT
CDR3aa: CASSIDSSYNSPLHF

d_gene: TRBD2
j_gene: TRBJ2-3
v_gene: TRBV18
CDR3nt: TGTGCCAGCTCACCGTTGGGACTAGCGGGAGGAACAGATACGCAGTATTTT
CDR3aa: CASSPLGLAGGTDTQYF

d_gene: .
j_gene: TRBJ1-1
v_gene: TRBV6-1
CDR3nt: TGTGCCAGCAGTGCACAGACGAACACTGAAGCTTTCTTT
CDR3aa: CASSAQTNTEAFF

d_gene: .
j_gene: TRBJ2-5
v_gene: TRBV5-1
CDR3nt: TGCGCCAGCAGCTTGGGGACCGCACTTCCCTGGGAGACCCAGTACTTC
CDR3aa: CASSLGTALPWETQYF

d_gene: .
j_gene: TRBJ2-3
v_gene: TRBV6-5
CDR3nt: TGTGCCAGCAGTTACTCGTTACCTCGCACAGATACGCAGTATTTT
CDR3aa: CASSYSLPRTDTQYF

d_gene: .
j_gene: TRBJ2-7
v_gene: TRBV30
CDR3nt: TGTGCCTGGAGTCCTCTTGGGCAGACCTACGAGCAGTACTTC
CDR3aa: CAWSPLGQTYEQYF

d_gene: TRBD1
j_gene: TRBJ2-1
v_gene: TRBV6-5
CDR3nt: TGTGCCAGCAGTGTCGACAGGGGGTCTAACAATGAGCAGTTCTTC
CDR3aa: CASSVDRGSNNEQFF

d_gene: TRBD1
j_gene: TRBJ1-2
v_gene: TRBV4-1
CDR3nt: TGCGCCAGCAGCCATCCAGACAGGGAATTGTATGGCTACACCTTC
CDR3aa: CASSHPDRELYGYTF

d_gene: .
j_gene: TRBJ1-1
v_gene: TRBV6-6
CDR3nt: TGTGCCAGCAGTTGGGGGAACATGAACACTGAAGCTTTCTTT
CDR3aa: CASSWGNMNTEAFF